Listed below are T cell receptor beta chains from one sample, sequenced in a study of T cells in Graves' hyperthyroidism and ophthalmopathy. TCRdb recomputed calls from the multiplex PCR reads with MiXCR, one row per CDR3 protein. There are about 420,000 distinct CDR3 sequences in the sample; roughly 15% occur only once, and around 5.3% lies in the top ten. The specimen sequenced was blood. These receptors all come from a woman in her late teens or twenties with Graves' hyperthyroidism. CDR3s include the opening cysteine and the closing phenylalanine or tryptophan. The D gene is left open where the match is weak. Clone sizes are given selectively: once, few, many, or a class where the clone is expanded.

size,V,D,J,CDR3,DNA
many,TRBV12-3/TRBV12-4,-,TRBJ1-2,CASSQGGANGYTF,TGTGCCAGCAGCCAGGGAGGGGCCAATGGCTACACCTTC
many,TRBV28,TRBD2,TRBJ2-1,CASTIAGGPLNEQFF,TGTGCCAGCACCATAGCGGGAGGGCCACTCAATGAGCAGTTCTTC
many,TRBV28,-,TRBJ2-5,CASREEIQYF,TGTGCCAGCAGAGAGGAGATCCAGTACTTC
-,TRBV20-1,TRBD1,TRBJ1-1,CSASPGGHTEAFF,TGCAGTGCTAGTCCAGGGGGTCACACTGAAGCTTTCTTT
many,TRBV30,TRBD1,TRBJ2-3,CAWSIGGAGTDTQYF,TGTGCCTGGAGTATAGGGGGCGCGGGCACAGATACGCAGTATTTT
many,TRBV2,TRBD1,TRBJ1-2,CASRTGGIPYGYTF,TGTGCCAGCAGGACAGGGGGCATCCCCTATGGCTACACCTTC
many,TRBV11-2,TRBD2,TRBJ2-2,CASSLEASGRNTGELFF,TGTGCCAGCAGCTTAGAGGCTAGCGGGAGAAACACCGGGGAGCTGTTTTTT
many,TRBV27,-,TRBJ2-3,CASKLTLTPTDTQYF,TGTGCCAGCAAGCTGACCCTAACCCCCACAGATACGCAGTATTTT
many,TRBV10-3,-,TRBJ2-3,CAISERGALSTDTQYF,TGTGCCATCAGTGAAAGGGGAGCGCTAAGCACAGATACGCAGTATTTT
many,TRBV6-2/TRBV6-3,-,TRBJ1-2,CASQGNNYGYTF,TGTGCCAGCCAGGGGAATAACTATGGCTACACCTTC
-,TRBV7-6,-,TRBJ2-7,CASSPGGQAYEQYF,TGTGCCAGCAGCCCGGGGGGACAGGCCTACGAGCAGTACTTC
many,TRBV7-2,-,TRBJ2-1,CASSDKGAGGLGNEQFF,TGTGCCAGCAGCGATAAGGGGGCGGGAGGACTGGGTAATGAGCAGTTCTTC
many,TRBV27,-,TRBJ2-7,CASSLRTTGEQYF,TGTGCCAGCAGTTTGAGGACAACGGGCGAGCAGTACTTC
many,TRBV7-2,TRBD1,TRBJ1-4,CASTADRGNEKLFF,TGTGCCAGCACCGCGGACAGGGGTAATGAAAAACTGTTTTTT
few,TRBV28,-,TRBJ2-7,CASSFAGSPYEQYF,TGTGCCAGCAGTTTCGCCGGGAGCCCCTACGAGCAGTACTTC
-,TRBV12-3/TRBV12-4,-,TRBJ2-1,CASSQTGEGYNEQFF,TGTGCCAGCAGTCAGACAGGGGAGGGCTACAATGAGCAGTTCTTC
-,TRBV28,TRBD2,TRBJ2-1,CASSFALAGGGQFF,TGTGCCAGCAGTTTTGCACTAGCGGGAGGCGGGCAGTTCTTC
-,TRBV6-4,-,TRBJ2-2,CASSPDTTTGELFF,TGTGCCAGCTCGCCGGACACTACCACCGGGGAGCTGTTTTTT
few,TRBV20-1,TRBD2,TRBJ2-7,CSAETSGSIYEQYF,TGCAGTGCTGAGACTAGCGGGAGTATCTACGAGCAGTACTTC
many,TRBV12-3/TRBV12-4,-,TRBJ1-4,CASGDRGTVGEKLFF,TGTGCCAGCGGGGATCGGGGGACGGTTGGAGAAAAACTGTTTTTT
few,TRBV3-1,-,TRBJ2-2,CASSQVPVGGFAELFF,TGTGCCAGCAGCCAAGTTCCGGTGGGCGGGTTCGCGGAGCTGTTTTTT